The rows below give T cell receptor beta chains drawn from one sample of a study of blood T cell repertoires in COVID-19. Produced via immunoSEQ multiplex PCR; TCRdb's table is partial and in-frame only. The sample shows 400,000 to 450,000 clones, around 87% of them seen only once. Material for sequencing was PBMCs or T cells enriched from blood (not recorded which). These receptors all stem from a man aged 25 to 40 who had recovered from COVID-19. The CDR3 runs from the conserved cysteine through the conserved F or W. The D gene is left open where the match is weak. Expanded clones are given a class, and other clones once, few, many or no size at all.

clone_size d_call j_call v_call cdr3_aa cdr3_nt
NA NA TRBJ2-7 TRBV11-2 CASSLGSRYEQYF TGTGCCAGCAGCTTAGGGAGCCGCTACGAGCAGTACTTC
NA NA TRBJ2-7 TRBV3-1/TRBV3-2 CASSQAGLDSSSQYF TGTGCCAGCAGCCAAGCAGGACTGGATTCTTCGTCGCAGTACTTC
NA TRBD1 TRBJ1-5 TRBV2 CASRGTGASNQPQHF TGTGCCAGCAGGGGGACAGGGGCTAGCAATCAGCCCCAGCATTTT
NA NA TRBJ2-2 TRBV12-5 CASGFIVADHTGELFF TGTGCTAGTGGTTTTATAGTAGCGGACCACACCGGGGAGCTGTTTTTT
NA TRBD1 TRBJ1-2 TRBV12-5 CASLQGAGGYTF TGTGCTAGTCTTCAGGGGGCGGGCGGCTACACCTTC
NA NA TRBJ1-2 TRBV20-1 CSASRQAGYTF TGCAGTGCTTCACGACAGGCAGGCTACACCTTC
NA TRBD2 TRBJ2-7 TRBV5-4 CASSTLGLAGGSPYF TGTGCCAGCAGCACACTGGGACTAGCGGGAGGATCCCCGTACTTC
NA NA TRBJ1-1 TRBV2 CASSVTAGYTEAFF TGTGCCAGCAGTGTGACGGCAGGGTACACTGAAGCTTTCTTT
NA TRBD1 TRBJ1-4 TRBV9 CASSAGRDRGIEKLFF TGTGCCAGCAGCGCGGGCCGGGACAGGGGCATTGAAAAACTGTTTTTT
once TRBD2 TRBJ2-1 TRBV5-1 CASSTSGRYNEQFF TGCGCCAGTTCGACTAGCGGGCGATACAATGAGCAGTTCTTC
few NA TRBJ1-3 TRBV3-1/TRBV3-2 CASSQALLSGNTIYF TGTGCCAGCAGCCAGGCCCTTCTTTCTGGAAACACCATATATTTT
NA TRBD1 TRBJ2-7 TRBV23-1 CASSQPSGTGVTYEQYF TGCGCCAGCAGTCAACCCTCCGGGACAGGGGTCACCTACGAGCAGTACTTC
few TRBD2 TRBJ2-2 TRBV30 CAGSQAGLGAGELFF TGTGCCGGATCCCAAGCGGGATTAGGCGCCGGGGAGCTGTTTTTT
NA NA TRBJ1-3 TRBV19 CASSLQGLYATIYF TGTGCCAGTAGTCTACAGGGTTTATACGCCACCATATATTTT
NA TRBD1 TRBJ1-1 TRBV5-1 CASSSDREITEAFF TGCGCCAGCAGCTCGGACAGGGAGATCACTGAAGCTTTCTTT
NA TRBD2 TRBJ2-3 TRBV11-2 CASRLATSSGTQYF TGTGCCAGCAGGCTTGCGACTAGCTCGGGTACGCAGTATTTT
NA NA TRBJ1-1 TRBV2 CASAQDWNTEAFF TGTGCCAGCGCCCAGGACTGGAACACTGAAGCTTTCTTT
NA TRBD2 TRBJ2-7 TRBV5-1 CASRASGSGAGEQYF TGCGCCAGCAGGGCTAGCGGGAGTGGAGCGGGTGAGCAGTACTTC
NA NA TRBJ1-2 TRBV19 CASSLAPADRRINYGYTF TGTGCCAGTAGTCTCGCCCCCGCCGATAGAAGAATAAACTATGGCTACACCTTC
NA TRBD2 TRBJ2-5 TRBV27 CASSDHMTSSETQYF TGTGCCAGCAGTGACCACATGACTAGCTCGGAGACCCAGTACTTC
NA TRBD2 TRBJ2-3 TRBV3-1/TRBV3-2 CASSQKLATSTDTQYF TGTGCCAGCAGCCAAAAACTAGCGACTAGCACAGATACGCAGTATTTT
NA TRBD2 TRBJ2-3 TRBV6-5 CASSILAGNTDTQYF TGTGCCAGCAGTATACTAGCGGGGAACACAGATACGCAGTATTTT
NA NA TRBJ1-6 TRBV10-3 CAISAVDYNSPLHF TGTGCCATCAGTGCGGTAGATTATAATTCACCCCTCCACTTT
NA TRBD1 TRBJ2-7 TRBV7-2 CASSQESGTGVYEQYF TGTGCCAGCAGCCAAGAGTCCGGGACAGGGGTCTACGAGCAGTACTTC
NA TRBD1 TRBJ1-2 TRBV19 CASSLSGTGVLYGYTF TGTGCCAGTAGTCTGTCCGGGACAGGAGTACTCTATGGCTACACCTTC
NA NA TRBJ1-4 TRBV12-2 CASRPRPPLGLEEANEKLFF TGTGCAAGTCGCCCGAGGCCGCCTCTGGGACTAGAAGAAGCTAATGAAAAACTGTTTTTT
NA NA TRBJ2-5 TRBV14 CASSPGRETQYF TGTGCCAGCAGCCCCGGTCGGGAGACCCAGTACTTC
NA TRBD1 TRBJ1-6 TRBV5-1 CASSGTGGRNSPLHF TGCGCCAGCAGCGGAACAGGGGGCCGGAATTCACCCCTCCACTTT
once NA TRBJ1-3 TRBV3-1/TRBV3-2 CASGDARNTIYF TGTGCCAGCGGTGATGCGCGAAACACCATATATTTT
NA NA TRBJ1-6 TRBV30 CAWSAGGRSPLHF TGTGCCTGGAGTGCTGGGGGCAGATCACCCCTCCACTTT
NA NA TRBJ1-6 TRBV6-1 CASSETGQNSPLHF TGTGCCAGCAGTGAAACAGGGCAGAATTCACCCCTCCACTTT
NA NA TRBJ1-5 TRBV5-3 CVRSPPGDYSNQPQHF TGTGTCAGAAGCCCGCCCGGGGATTATAGCAATCAGCCCCAGCATTTT
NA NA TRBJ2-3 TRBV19 CASTGADTQYF TGTGCCAGTACGGGGGCAGATACGCAGTATTTT
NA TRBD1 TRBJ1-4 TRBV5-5 CASSLVGQGPTNEKLFF TGTGCCAGCAGCTTGGTAGGACAGGGACCAACTAATGAAAAACTGTTTTTT
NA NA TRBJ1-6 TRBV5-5 CASSLDWAVSSPLHF TGTGCCAGCAGCTTGGATTGGGCAGTTTCTTCACCCCTCCACTTT
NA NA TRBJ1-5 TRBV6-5 CASNPTGNSNQPQHF TGTGCCAGCAACCCCACAGGGAATAGCAATCAGCCCCAGCATTTT
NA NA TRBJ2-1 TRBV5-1 CASSLPDLSSYNEQFF TGCGCCAGCAGCCTCCCGGACTTAAGCTCCTACAATGAGCAGTTCTTC
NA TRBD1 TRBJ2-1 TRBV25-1 CASSGDRVRGLRNEQFF TGTGCCAGCAGTGGAGACAGGGTAAGGGGGCTACGTAATGAGCAGTTCTTC
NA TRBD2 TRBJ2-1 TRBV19 CASGTSGRGEQFF TGTGCCAGCGGGACTAGCGGGAGGGGTGAGCAGTTCTTC
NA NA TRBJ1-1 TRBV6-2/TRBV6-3 CASSYFLTWNTEAFF TGTGCCAGCAGTTATTTCCTCACATGGAACACTGAAGCTTTCTTT
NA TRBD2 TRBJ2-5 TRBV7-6 CASSLNVLAAEETQYF TGTGCCAGCAGCTTAAACGTGCTAGCGGCCGAGGAGACCCAGTACTTC
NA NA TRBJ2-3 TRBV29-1 CSVDLESTDTQYF TGCAGCGTTGACCTCGAGTCAACAGATACGCAGTATTTT
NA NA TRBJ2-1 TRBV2 CASSFGGASTYNEQFF TGTGCCAGCAGTTTCGGAGGGGCTTCCACCTACAATGAGCAGTTCTTC
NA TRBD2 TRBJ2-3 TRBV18 CASSPGLAVYTQYF TGTGCCAGCTCACCAGGACTAGCGGTATATACGCAGTATTTT
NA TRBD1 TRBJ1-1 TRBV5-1 CASSSDRGKGAEAFF TGCGCCAGCAGCTCGGACAGGGGGAAGGGCGCTGAAGCTTTCTTT